This T cell receptor (beta chain) appears in the sequencing data of a study of blood T cell repertoires in COVID-19. The CDR3 is 14 residues long. V was trimmed by 5 bases and J by 0 bases, leaving 11 bases between them. Germline V CDR1 and CDR2: MNHEY, SMNVEV (reference sequence). The table came from immunoSEQ multiplex PCR; TCRdb's copy has only in-frame clones and leaves some out. The table lists 200,000 to 250,000 clones, 87% of them singletons. This clonotype originated in a man under 40 who had recovered from COVID-19. The specimen was PBMCs or T cells enriched from blood (not recorded which). The chain employs TRBV27 and TRBJ2-7, with TRBD1 as a possible D gene (5 bases). As DNA, the CDR3 is TGTGCCAGCAGTCTAGAGACAGACTCCTACGAGCAGTACTTC. It codes for CASSLETDSYEQYF.